This entry features one T cell receptor (beta chain) sequence. This entry comes from a study of blood T cell repertoires in COVID-19. The study assigned cohorts using participant-reported clinical history. How the authors handled the data: Amplified reference gene primers provided the basis for estimating nucleated cell counts. Measured with immunoSEQ multiplex PCR; TCRdb has only the in-frame clones, and not every one. V and J calls and clone size are copied from that table; D and trimming were computed from the DNA. Among 310,000 or so clones, over 80% were seen once, and the ten largest hold around 9.3%. Looked up from germline, CDR1 is LGHNA and CDR2 is YNFKEQ. The CDR3 has 18 amino acids. V was cut by 0 bases and J by 8 bases, with 22 bases left in between.

This chain uses TRBV4-2 with TRBJ1-4; tentatively, D is TRBD1 (5 bases). Sequenced material: PBMCs or T cells enriched from blood (not recorded which). The receptor was isolated from a woman aged 18-35 years who had recovered from COVID-19. The CDR3 loop is CASSQEAIRGLAGEKLFF. The CDR3 DNA sequence: TGTGCCAGCAGCCAAGAGGCTATTAGGGGACTAGCAGGGGAAAAACTGTTTTTT.